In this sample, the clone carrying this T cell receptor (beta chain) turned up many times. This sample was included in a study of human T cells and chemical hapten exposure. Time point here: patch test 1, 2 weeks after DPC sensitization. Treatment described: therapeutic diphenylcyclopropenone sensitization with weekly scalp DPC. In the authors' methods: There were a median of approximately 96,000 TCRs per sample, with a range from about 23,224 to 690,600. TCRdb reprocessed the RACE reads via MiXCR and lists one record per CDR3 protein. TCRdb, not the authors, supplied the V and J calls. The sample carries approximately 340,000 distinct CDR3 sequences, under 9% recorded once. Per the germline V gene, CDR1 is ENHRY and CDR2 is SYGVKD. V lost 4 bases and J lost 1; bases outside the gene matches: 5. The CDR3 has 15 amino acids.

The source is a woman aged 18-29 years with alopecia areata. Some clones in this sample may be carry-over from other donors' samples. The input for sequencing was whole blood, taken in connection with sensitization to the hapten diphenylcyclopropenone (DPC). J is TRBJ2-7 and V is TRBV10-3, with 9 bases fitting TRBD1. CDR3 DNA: TGTGCCATCAGTGGGGACAGGGTTGTTTCCTACGAGCAGTACTTC. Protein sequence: CAISGDRVVSYEQYF.